This T cell receptor (beta chain) was sequenced during a study of molecular identifiers for immune sequencing clone quantification. This clonotype was picked up many times. For bulk TCR libraries, previously described methods and listed TCR primers were used. TCRdb recomputed calls from the PCR reads with MiXCR, one row per CDR3 protein. The table lists about half a million distinct CDR3 sequences, over 20% of them singletons. The V and J ends lost 0 bases and 5 bases, in that order; junction bases with no gene match: 3. Germline CDR1 is MNHNY and CDR2 is SVGAGI (reference sequence). The CDR3 runs 15 residues.

The sample taken for sequencing was naive CD8+ T cells from blood, with Jurkat cell RNA spiked in. As to subset: FACS-sorted CD8+CD4-CCR7+CD45RA+ naive T cells. V gene TRBV6-6 combines with J gene TRBJ2-5; 10 positions agree with TRBD1. The clonotype comes from a human donor in good health. Some libraries in this study had Jurkat cell RNA spiked in. In nucleotides, the CDR3 is TGTGCCAGCAGTTACTCCGGACAGGGGGGCGAGACCCAGTACTTC. Protein sequence: CASSYSGQGGETQYF.